Presented here are 20 T cell receptor beta chains from one specimen sequenced in a study of early T cells in non-severe SARS-CoV-2 infection (dated by TCRdb to about 2021). The library was prepared using 5' RACE. Sequencing relied on a NextSeq 500. The raw public data were reprocessed by TCRdb itself: fastp quality trimming at Q25, MiXCR clonotype calling, in-frame beta chains only. Entries are consolidated by CDR3 protein sequence, retaining the most common genes and DNA. This sample lists over 85,000 distinct CDR3 sequences; approximately 15% were detected once. The ten largest clones represent over 1% of the sample. The sequenced sample was whole blood. The receptors stem from an adult who was a healthcare worker with PCR-confirmed SARS-CoV-2 infection or an uninfected control (not recorded which).

The V call is TRBV5-4, the J call TRBJ2-1; 9 bases are a match to TRBD1. CDR1 is SGHNT, CDR2 YYREEE, per germline (reference sequence). The V and J ends lost 4 bases and 0 bases, in that order; junction bases with no gene match: 11. The length of the CDR3 is 18 residues. The CDR3 is CASSPTGTGTGSYNEQFF. The CDR3 coding sequence is TGTGCCAGCAGCCCCACCGGGACAGGGACCGGCTCCTACAATGAGCAGTTCTTC.

This sequence joins TRBV10-2 and TRBJ1-4, with TRBD1 matching 8 bases. CDR3 size: 15 residues. Germline CDR1 WSHSY, CDR2 SAAADI. V trimming: 6 bases; J trimming: 5 bases; junction bases outside the gene matches: 8. The CDR3: CASRQGQGANEKLFF. The DNA of the CDR3 is TGCGCCAGCAGACAAGGACAGGGAGCCAATGAAAAACTGTTTTTT.

This clonotype was seen at least ten times. J is TRBJ2-7 and V is TRBV9; D remains ambiguous. In germline, CDR1 is SGDLS, CDR2 YYNGEE. Deletions cut 4 bases from V and 4 bases from J, with 15 bases between. CDR3 length: 14 amino acids. The CDR3: CASSPQTFAYEQYF. CDR3 DNA sequence: TGTGCCAGCAGCCCCCAGACATTCGCATACGAGCAGTACTTC.

The chain is built from TRBV20-1 and TRBJ1-1; D ambiguous. Germline assignment: CDR1 DFQATT and CDR2 SNEGSKA (reference sequence). Deletions cut 0 bases from V and 8 bases from J, with 19 bases between. The CDR3 spans 15 residues. CDR3 bases: TGCAGTGCTAGAGACACATCTGGCAGCTGGACGGAAGCTTTCTTT. Translation gives CSARDTSGSWTEAFF.

This chain connects TRBV29-1 to TRBJ1-2; D call uncertain. V lost 4 bases, J lost 4 bases, and 7 bases lay in between. From germline, CDR1 is SQVTM and CDR2 ANQGSEA. The CDR3 totals 11 residues. The CDR3 loop reads CSVAARYGYTF. The CDR3 DNA reads TGCAGCGTTGCAGCACGCTATGGCTACACCTTC.

This chain links TRBV11-2 with TRBJ1-1, with D possibly matching TRBD1 (5 bases). The CDR3 extends over 14 amino acids. Germline CDR1 SGHAT, CDR2 FQNNGV. Trimming removed 5 bases from V and 1 base from J, with 11 bases in between. The CDR3 loop reads CASSLRGQNTEAFF. CDR3 DNA: TGTGCCAGCAGCCTGAGAGGACAGAACACTGAAGCTTTCTTT.

This clonotype was recorded a few times. The chain is built from TRBV29-1 and TRBJ2-7, with TRBD1 matching over 9 bases. In germline, CDR1 is SQVTM, CDR2 ANQGSEA. The ends lost 1 base at V and 2 bases at J; junction bases unmatched: 6. This CDR3 is built from 15 residues. CDR3 coding DNA: TGCAGCGTTGAAGGAGACAGGGGGGGAACCTACGAGCAGTACTTC. Translated: CSVEGDRGGTYEQYF.

This clonotype was seen a handful of times. The chain links TRBV19 to TRBJ2-1; TRBD1 aligns across 7 bases. There are 14 residues in the CDR3. The germline gives CDR1 LNHDA, CDR2 SQIVND (reference sequence). J gave up 6 bases and V 4 bases, and 6 bases lay outside the gene matches. The CDR3 sequence: CASSTRTGGNEQFF. Written as DNA, the CDR3 is TGTGCCAGTAGTACCCGGACAGGCGGCAATGAGCAGTTCTTC.

The chain has TRBV6-6 and TRBJ1-5; possible D gene TRBD1, 5 bases. The CDR3 covers 14 residues. Trimming removed 2 bases at V and 5 bases at J, with 10 bases between. Germline assignment: CDR1 MNHNY and CDR2 SVGAGI (reference sequence). The CDR3 DNA sequence: TGTGCCAGCAGTTACCTCCAGGGTGATCAGCCCCAGCATTTT. Translating it yields CASSYLQGDQPQHF.

This clonotype has more than one count but fewer than ten. The chain has TRBV4-2 and TRBJ2-3, with a tentative D call TRBD1 (5 bases). Germline CDR1 and CDR2: LGHNA and YNFKEQ. The CDR3 has 12 amino acids. The germline V and J ends were trimmed by 8 bases and 3 bases, with 9 bases remaining between them. The CDR3 DNA sequence: TGTGCCAGCCAGGGTGAGACAGATACGCAGTATTTT. Residues: CASQGETDTQYF.

There are a few counts of this clonotype. The chain couples TRBV6-2 or TRBV6-3 to TRBJ1-1, with TRBD1 matching over 7 bases. The CDR3 contains 13 residues. The trim removed 7 bases at V and 0 bases at J, leaving 2 bases unmatched. CDR1 MNHEY and CDR2 SVGEGT come from the germline V gene. CDR3 amino acids: CASTTGLNTEAFF. In nucleotides, the CDR3 is TGTGCCAGCACGACAGGGCTGAACACTGAAGCTTTCTTT.

This clonotype was detected many times. V gene TRBV27 combines with J gene TRBJ1-3, with D unclear. The CDR3 has 15 amino acids. Germline V CDR1 and CDR2: MNHEY, SMNVEV (reference sequence). V gave up 3 bases and J gave up 1 base, with 10 bases separating them. CDR3 sequence (DNA): TGTGCCAGCAGTTTCCGGGGTACGTCTGGAAACACCATATATTTT. Encoded protein: CASSFRGTSGNTIYF.

This clonotype was seen a few times. J is TRBJ2-7 and V is TRBV28; possible D gene TRBD1, 6 bases. Trimming pared 3 bases from V and 0 bases from J, leaving 15 bases between. Germline V lookup: CDR1 MDHEN, CDR2 SYDVKM. The CDR3 extends over 16 amino acids. CDR3 loop: CASSFTIVGGSYEQYF. The CDR3 bases are TGTGCCAGCAGTTTCACCATAGTAGGGGGCTCCTACGAGCAGTACTTC.

This clonotype has just a few counts. This chain joins TRBV18 and TRBJ2-1; D gene unclear. Germline assignment: CDR1 KGHSH and CDR2 LQKENI. The V end lost 3 bases, the J end lost 5 bases, and 5 bases lay between the germline ends. This CDR3 contains 12 residues. Written as DNA, the CDR3 is TGTGCCAGCTCACCGGGGAACAATGAGCAGTTCTTC. Its translation: CASSPGNNEQFF. The full variable domain, completed using reference TRBV18 and TRBJ2-1, is NAGVMQNPRHLVRRRGQEARLRCSPMKGHSHVYWYRQLPEEGLKFMVYLQKENIIDESGMPKERFSAEFPKEGPSILRIQQVVRGDSAAYFCASSPGNNEQFFGPGTRLTVL.

V usage is TRBV14 and J usage is TRBJ1-1; weak D call: TRBD1 (6 bases). CDR3 length: 16 amino acids. The V end was cut by 2 bases, the J end by 0 bases, with 13 bases between. Per the germline V gene, CDR1 is SGHDN and CDR2 is FVKESK. The DNA of the CDR3 is TGTGCCAGCAGCCAATGGGGGACATTGATGAACACTGAAGCTTTCTTT. This translates into CASSQWGTLMNTEAFF.

The V call is TRBV27, the J call TRBJ2-1; D gene uncertain. Trimming removed 5 bases at V and 8 bases at J, with 19 bases between. The CDR3 consists of 15 residues. The V gene's germline CDR1 is MNHEY and CDR2 SMNVEV (reference sequence). This CDR3 is CASSPFGPFGDEQFF. The CDR3, as DNA: TGTGCCAGCAGTCCCTTTGGGCCATTTGGGGATGAGCAGTTCTTC.

V is TRBV7-2 and J is TRBJ2-3; a weak D match, TRBD2 (5 bases). The germline V gene has CDR1 SGHTA and CDR2 FQGNSA. V lost 1 base and J 6 bases, leaving 11 bases between the germline ends. The CDR3 totals 14 residues. CDR3: CASSLDRGGDTQYF. The CDR3 nucleotides are TGTGCCAGCAGCTTAGATCGGGGTGGGGATACGCAGTATTTT.

The chain is built from TRBV20-1 and TRBJ2-7, with 8 bases lining up with TRBD1. CDR1 is DFQATT and CDR2 is SNEGSKA in the germline V gene (reference sequence). The CDR3 runs 15 residues. V lost 1 base, J lost 5 bases, and 10 bases stayed unmatched. The CDR3 is CSARGGGQGANEQYF. In DNA form, the CDR3 reads TGCAGTGCTAGAGGGGGTGGGCAGGGGGCTAACGAGCAGTACTTC.

The V call is TRBV28, the J call TRBJ2-7; D unresolved. V lost 5 bases and J 3 bases, leaving 14 bases between the germline ends. This CDR3 has 14 residues. CDR1 MDHEN and CDR2 SYDVKM come from the germline V gene. Written as DNA, the CDR3 is TGTGCCAGCAGTCCTACCTGGGTAATCTACGAGCAGTACTTC. Its translation: CASSPTWVIYEQYF.

This clonotype was recorded a few times. The chain recombines TRBV10-1 with TRBJ1-3, with D tentatively TRBD1 (6 bases). V was pared by 7 bases and J by 3 bases, with 10 bases between. CDR3 length: 13 amino acids. Germline loops: CDR1 WNHNN, CDR2 SYGVQD (reference sequence). The CDR3 bases are TGCGCCAGCACGGACAGCCATGGAAACACCATATATTTT. Translated: CASTDSHGNTIYF.